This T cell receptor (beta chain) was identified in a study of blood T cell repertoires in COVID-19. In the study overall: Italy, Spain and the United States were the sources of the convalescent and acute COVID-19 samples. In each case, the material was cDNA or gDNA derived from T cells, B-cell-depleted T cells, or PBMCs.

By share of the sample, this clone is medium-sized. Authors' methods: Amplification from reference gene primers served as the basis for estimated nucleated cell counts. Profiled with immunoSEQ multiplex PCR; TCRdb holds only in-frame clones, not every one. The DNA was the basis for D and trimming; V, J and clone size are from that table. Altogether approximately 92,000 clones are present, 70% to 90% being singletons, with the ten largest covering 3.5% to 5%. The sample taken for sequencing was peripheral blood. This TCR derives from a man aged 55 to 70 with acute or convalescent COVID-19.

The CDR3 coding sequence is TGTGCCAGCAGTTCCCGACTAGCGGGGGGGCCGAATGAGCAGTTCTTC. Protein product: CASSSRLAGGPNEQFF. This sequence joins TRBV7-3 and TRBJ2-1; 14 bases are a match to TRBD2. After removal of 6 bases from V and 7 bases from J, the junction contained 8 bases not matched to a gene. This CDR3 comprises 16 residues. CDR1 and CDR2 (germline): SGHTA, FQGTGA.